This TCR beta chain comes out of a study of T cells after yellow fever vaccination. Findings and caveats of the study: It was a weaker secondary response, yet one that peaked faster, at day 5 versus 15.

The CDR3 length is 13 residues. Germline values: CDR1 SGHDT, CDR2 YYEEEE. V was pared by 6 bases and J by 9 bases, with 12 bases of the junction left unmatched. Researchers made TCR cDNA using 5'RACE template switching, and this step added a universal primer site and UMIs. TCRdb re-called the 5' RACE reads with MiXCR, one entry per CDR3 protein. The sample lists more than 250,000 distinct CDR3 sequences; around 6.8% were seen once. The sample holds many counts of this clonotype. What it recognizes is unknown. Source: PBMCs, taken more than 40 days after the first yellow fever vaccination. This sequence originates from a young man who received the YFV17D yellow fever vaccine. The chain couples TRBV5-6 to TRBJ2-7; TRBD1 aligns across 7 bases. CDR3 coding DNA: TGTGCCAGCACCCCGAGGGGGCGCGATATGCAGTACTTC. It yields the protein CASTPRGRDMQYF.